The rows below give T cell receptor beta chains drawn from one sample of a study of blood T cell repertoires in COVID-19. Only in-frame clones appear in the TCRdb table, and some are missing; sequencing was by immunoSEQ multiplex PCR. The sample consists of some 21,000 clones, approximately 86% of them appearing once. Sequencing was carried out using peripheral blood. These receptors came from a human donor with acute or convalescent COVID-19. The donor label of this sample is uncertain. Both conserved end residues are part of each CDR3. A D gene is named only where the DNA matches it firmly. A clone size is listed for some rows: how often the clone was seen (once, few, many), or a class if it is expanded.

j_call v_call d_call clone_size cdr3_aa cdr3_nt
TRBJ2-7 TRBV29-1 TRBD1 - CSVRTGYEQYF TGCAGCGTCCGGACAGGCTACGAGCAGTACTTC
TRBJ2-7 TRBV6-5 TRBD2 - CASSRGLAGIDEQYF TGTGCCAGCAGCCGTGGACTAGCGGGGATTGACGAGCAGTACTTC
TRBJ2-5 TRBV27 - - CASSLAGNQETQYF TGTGCCAGCAGTTTAGCAGGGAACCAAGAGACCCAGTACTTC
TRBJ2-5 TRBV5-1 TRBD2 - CASSFGGVAGGRETQYF TGCGCCAGCAGCTTCGGCGGAGTAGCGGGGGGCCGAGAGACCCAGTACTTC
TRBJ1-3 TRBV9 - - CASSVDAGRGRSGNTIYF TGTGCCAGCAGCGTAGATGCGGGCAGGGGTCGCTCTGGAAACACCATATATTTT
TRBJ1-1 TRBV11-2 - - CASSLDRVGTEAFF TGTGCCAGCAGCTTAGATCGGGTTGGCACTGAAGCTTTCTTT
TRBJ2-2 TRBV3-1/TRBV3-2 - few CASSHTDRAAFLITGELFF TGTGCCAGCAGCCATACTGACAGAGCTGCGTTCCTTATAACCGGGGAGCTGTTTTTT
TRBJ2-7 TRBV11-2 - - CASSSLTGSYEQYF TGTGCCAGCAGCTCCTTGACGGGATCCTACGAGCAGTACTTC
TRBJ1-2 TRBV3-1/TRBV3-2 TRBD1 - CATKPTGGGLLYYGYTF TGTGCCACCAAGCCAACAGGGGGCGGGTTGTTGTACTATGGCTACACCTTC
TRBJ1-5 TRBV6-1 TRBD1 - CASSDQDRVYSNQPQHF TGTGCCAGCAGTGATCAAGACAGGGTTTATAGCAATCAGCCCCAGCATTTT
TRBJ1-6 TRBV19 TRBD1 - CASSSGQEIYNSPLHF TGTGCCAGTAGTTCGGGACAGGAGATCTATAATTCACCCCTCCACTTT
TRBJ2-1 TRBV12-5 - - CASGPGRSYEQFF TGTGCTAGTGGCCCGGGTAGATCGTATGAGCAGTTCTTC
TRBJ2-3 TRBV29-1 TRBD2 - CSVEYPAGGIFTDTQYF TGCAGCGTTGAATATCCAGCGGGGGGGATCTTCACAGATACGCAGTATTTT
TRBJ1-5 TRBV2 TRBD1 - CASSLDRGNQPQHF TGTGCCAGCAGCCTGGACAGGGGCAATCAGCCCCAGCATTTT
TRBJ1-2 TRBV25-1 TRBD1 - CASSADRVGGYTF TGTGCCAGCAGTGCGGACAGGGTCGGTGGCTACACCTTC
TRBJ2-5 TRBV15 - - CATSKGGGDRPVAQYF TGTGCCACCAGCAAGGGGGGAGGGGATCGCCCGGTGGCCCAGTACTTC
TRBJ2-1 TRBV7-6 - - CASSPGLEQFF TGTGCCAGCAGCCCAGGACTCGAGCAGTTCTTC
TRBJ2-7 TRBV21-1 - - CASSIMTGDPYEQYF TGTGCCAGCAGCATTATGACAGGGGACCCCTACGAGCAGTACTTC
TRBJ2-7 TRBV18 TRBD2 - CASSPLPGTSGVLSYEQYF TGTGCCAGCTCACCTCTTCCCGGGACTAGCGGGGTCCTATCCTACGAGCAGTACTTC
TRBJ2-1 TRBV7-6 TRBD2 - CASSFLTSGAYNEQFF TGTGCCAGCAGCTTCTTAACTAGCGGAGCCTACAATGAGCAGTTCTTC
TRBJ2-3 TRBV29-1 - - CSVEDQTDTQYF TGCAGCGTTGAAGATCAGACAGATACGCAGTATTTT
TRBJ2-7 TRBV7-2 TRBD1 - CASSPRQGSYEQYF TGTGCCAGCAGCCCCCGACAGGGCTCCTACGAGCAGTACTTC
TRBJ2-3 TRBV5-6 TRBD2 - CASSRTSGSPDTQYF TGTGCCAGCAGCAGGACTAGCGGGAGCCCAGATACGCAGTATTTT
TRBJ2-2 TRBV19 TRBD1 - CATGQGANTGELFF TGTGCCACCGGACAGGGGGCGAACACCGGGGAGCTGTTTTTT